The sequence of this T cell receptor (beta chain) was determined in a study of Tregs in tolerant kidney transplant recipients. Unstimulated regulatory T cells (CD4+CD25+CD127-), CD4+CD25- non-regulatory cells, CD4 and CD8 cells were FACS-sorted from thawed PBMCs. Trimming stripped 0 bases from V and 0 bases from J, with 11 bases between. CDR3 size: 16 residues. Germline CDR1 SGDLS, CDR2 YYNGEE. Sequencing used immunoSEQ multiplex PCR; TCRdb keeps in-frame clones, though not all of them. This sample has around 120,000 clones, with 85% to 95% found just once. For this clone: What it binds is unknown.

Study-level points and caveats: Biological reproducibility was not directly addressed in this study. Validation in larger populations is needed because few patients were studied. The most relevant donor-specific Treg TCRbeta repertoire apparently came from expansion with activated donor B cells.

This sequence was found in a human donor in good health. The sample taken for sequencing was CD4+ T cells from blood. The chain has TRBV9 and TRBJ2-3, with unresolved D. The CDR3 bases are TGTGCCAGCAGCGTAGCCGGTAGTGCTAGCACAGATACGCAGTATTTT. Protein product: CASSVAGSASTDTQYF.